This entry lists 9 T cell receptor beta chains sequenced from one sample in a study of graft-versus-host responses after intestinal transplantation. This table comes from immunoSEQ multiplex PCR, and its TCRdb copy is limited to in-frame clones, with some not included. The sample consists of about 80,000 clones, around 93% of them appearing once. This material consisted of PBMCs, taken 98 days after intestinal transplantation. The receptors come from a human patient who received an intestinal transplant, so some T cells may come from the graft donor.

The chain joins TRBV5-1 to TRBJ1-1; D not certain. V dropped 3 bases and J dropped 4 bases, with 13 bases sitting between them. The CDR3 has 14 residues. CDR1 SGHRS and CDR2 YFSETQ come from the germline V gene. For the CDR3, the DNA is TGCGCCAGCAGCTCTCCATCAGTTTTCACTGAAGCTTTCTTT. It is translated as CASSSPSVFTEAFF.

The rearrangement joins TRBV19 to TRBJ2-5, with 7 bases lining up with TRBD1. J was trimmed by 4 bases and V by 3 bases; bases with no gene match: 2. Germline V gene data show CDR1 as LNHDA and CDR2 as SQIVND (reference sequence). This CDR3 has 13 residues. This CDR3 is CASSIGDRETQYF. CDR3 sequence (DNA): TGTGCCAGTAGTATTGGGGACAGAGAGACCCAGTACTTC.

This chain links TRBV28 with TRBJ2-7; D perhaps matches TRBD1 (6 bases). CDR3 length: 12 residues. V dropped 3 bases and J dropped 6 bases, with 9 bases sitting between them. Germline-derived CDR1 and CDR2 are MDHEN and SYDVKM. The CDR3 DNA follows: TGTGCCAGCAGTTTGGGGGACACCGAGCAGTACTTC. Translation gives CASSLGDTEQYF.

This rearrangement joins TRBV7-3 to TRBJ1-1; no definite D call. Germline-derived CDR1 and CDR2 are SGHTA and FQGTGA. V was pared by 5 bases and J by 4 bases, with 11 bases between. The CDR3 runs to 13 residues. Here the CDR3 DNA reads TGTGCCAGCAGCCCGGGTAGTCCCACTGAAGCTTTCTTT. Its translation is CASSPGSPTEAFF.

V and J are TRBV5-4 and TRBJ1-1; no clear D gene. This CDR3 region has 13 residues. The V gene lost 0 bases and the J gene lost 4 bases, with 7 bases spanning the gap. The V gene's germline CDR1 is SGHNT and CDR2 YYREEE (reference sequence). CDR3 DNA sequence: TGTGCCAGCAGCTTGGATCGGGTCACTGAAGCTTTCTTT. Protein: CASSLDRVTEAFF.

This chain connects TRBV6-5 to TRBJ2-7; 8 bases line up with TRBD1. V dropped 6 bases and J dropped 7; count of bases not matched to a gene: 11. CDR3 size: 14 residues. Looked up from germline, CDR1 is MNHEY and CDR2 is SVGAGI. The DNA of the CDR3 is TGTGCCAGCAGCGACTCCAGGGGGCAAGGAGAGCAGTACTTC. This sequence encodes CASSDSRGQGEQYF.

This chain links TRBV19 with TRBJ2-7; 9 nucleotides agree with TRBD1. V gave up 5 bases and J gave up 5 bases; unmatched junction bases: 10. The CDR3 covers 15 residues. CDR1 and CDR2 (germline): LNHDA, SQIVND (reference sequence). The CDR3 bases are TGTGCCAGTAGTCGGGGACAGGGTGATATCGACGAGCAGTACTTC. It specifies CASSRGQGDIDEQYF.

V gene TRBV10-2 combines with J gene TRBJ2-7, with a possible D match to TRBD1 (5 bases). This CDR3 comprises 12 residues. The V end lost 7 bases, the J end lost 2 bases, and 9 bases lay between the germline ends. Germline CDR1 WSHSY, CDR2 SAAADI. The CDR3 sequence is CASIGQTYEQYF. CDR3 coding DNA: TGCGCCAGCATCGGACAAACCTACGAGCAGTACTTC.

This sequence joins TRBV5-1 and TRBJ2-7; 12 nucleotides match TRBD2. The junction had 8 bases not matched to a gene; V was cut back by 2 bases and J by 2 bases. CDR1 and CDR2 (germline): SGHRS, YFSETQ. The CDR3 consists of 17 residues. CDR3 amino acids: CASSFTRTSGAAYEQYF. The CDR3 DNA reads TGCGCCAGCAGCTTCACCAGGACTAGCGGGGCTGCCTACGAGCAGTACTTC.